This T cell receptor beta chain was documented in a study of T cell responses to AZD1222 COVID-19 vaccine. V lost 0 bases and J 6 bases, leaving 11 bases between the germline ends. CDR1 is MDHEN and CDR2 is SYDVKM in the germline V gene. The CDR3 extends over 15 amino acids. Study results and limitations: Baseline testing showed seropositivity in only a handful of AZD1222 recipients. The repertoires were collected only after the peak T cell response.

Concerning this clone: Its antigen remains unknown.

Here immunoSEQ multiplex PCR was the method, and the copy in TCRdb shows in-frame clones only, minus some. The table includes fewer than 200,000 clones, 85% to 90% detected once. This sample comprised peripheral blood, obtained 28 days after the second dose of the MenACWY control vaccine. The TCR originated in an adult who received the MenACWY meningococcal vaccine as a control. This sequence joins TRBV28 and TRBJ2-2; D possibly uses TRBD1 or TRBD2 (5 bases each). The chain's CDR3 is CASSLWRGGAGELFF. The CDR3 DNA follows: TGTGCCAGCAGTTTATGGAGGGGTGGGGCCGGGGAGCTGTTTTTT.